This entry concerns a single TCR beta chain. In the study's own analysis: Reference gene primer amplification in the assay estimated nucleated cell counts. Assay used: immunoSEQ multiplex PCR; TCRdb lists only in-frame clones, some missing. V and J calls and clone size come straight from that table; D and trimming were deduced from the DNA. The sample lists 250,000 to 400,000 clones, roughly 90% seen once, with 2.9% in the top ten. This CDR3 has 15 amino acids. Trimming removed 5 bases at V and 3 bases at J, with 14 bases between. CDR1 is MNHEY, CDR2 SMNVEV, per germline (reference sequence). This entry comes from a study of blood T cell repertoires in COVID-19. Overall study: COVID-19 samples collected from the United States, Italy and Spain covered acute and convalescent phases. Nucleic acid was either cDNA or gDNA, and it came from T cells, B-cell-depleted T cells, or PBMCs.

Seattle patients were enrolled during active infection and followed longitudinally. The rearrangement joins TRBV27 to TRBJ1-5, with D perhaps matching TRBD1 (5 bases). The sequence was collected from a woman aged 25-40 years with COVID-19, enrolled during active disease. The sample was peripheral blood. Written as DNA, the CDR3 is TGTGCCAGCAGTCCCTGGGGGGTTCACAATCAGCCCCAGCATTTT. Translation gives CASSPWGVHNQPQHF.